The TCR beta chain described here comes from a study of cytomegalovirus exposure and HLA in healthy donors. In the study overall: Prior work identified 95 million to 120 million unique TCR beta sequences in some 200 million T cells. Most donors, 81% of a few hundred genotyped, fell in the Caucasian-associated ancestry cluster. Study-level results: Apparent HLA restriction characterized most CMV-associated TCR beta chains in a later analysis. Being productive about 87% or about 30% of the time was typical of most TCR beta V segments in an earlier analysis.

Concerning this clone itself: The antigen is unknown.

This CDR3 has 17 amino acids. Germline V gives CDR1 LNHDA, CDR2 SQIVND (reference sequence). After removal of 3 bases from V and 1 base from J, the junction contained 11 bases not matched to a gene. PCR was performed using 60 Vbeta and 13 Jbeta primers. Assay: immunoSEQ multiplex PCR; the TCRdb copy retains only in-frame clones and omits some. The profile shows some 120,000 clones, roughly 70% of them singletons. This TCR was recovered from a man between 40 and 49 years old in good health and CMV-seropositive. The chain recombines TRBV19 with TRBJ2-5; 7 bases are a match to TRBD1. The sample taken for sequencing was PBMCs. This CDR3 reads CASSMGVSGTVQETQYF. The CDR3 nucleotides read TGTGCCAGTAGTATGGGAGTGTCCGGGACAGTCCAAGAGACCCAGTACTTC.